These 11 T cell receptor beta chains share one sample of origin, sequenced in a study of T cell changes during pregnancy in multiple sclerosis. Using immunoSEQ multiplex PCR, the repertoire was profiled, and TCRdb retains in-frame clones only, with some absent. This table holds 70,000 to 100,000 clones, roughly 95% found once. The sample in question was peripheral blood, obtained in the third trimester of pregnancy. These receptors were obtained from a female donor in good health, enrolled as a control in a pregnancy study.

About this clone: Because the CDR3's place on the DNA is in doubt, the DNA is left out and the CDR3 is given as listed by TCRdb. The CDR3 region is CASSTSGLADYNEQFF. The J gene is TRBJ2-1, the V gene TRBV28; TRBD2, the table's D call, lacks a check against the DNA. From germline, CDR1 is MDHEN and CDR2 SYDVKM. The CDR3 comprises 16 residues, both ends counted.

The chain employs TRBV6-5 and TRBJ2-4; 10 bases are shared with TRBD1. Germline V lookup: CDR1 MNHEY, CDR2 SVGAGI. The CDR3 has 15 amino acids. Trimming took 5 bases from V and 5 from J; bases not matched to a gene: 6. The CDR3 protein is CASSQTGGSENIQYF. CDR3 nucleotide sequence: TGTGCCAGCAGTCAGACAGGGGGCTCTGAAAACATTCAGTACTTC.

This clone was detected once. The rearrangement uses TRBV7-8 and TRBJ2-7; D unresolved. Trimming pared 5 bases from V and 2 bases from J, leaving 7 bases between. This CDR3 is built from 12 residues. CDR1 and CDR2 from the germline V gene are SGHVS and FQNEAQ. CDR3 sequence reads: CASSGGTYEQYF. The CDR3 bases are TGTGCCAGCAGCGGCGGCACCTACGAGCAGTACTTC.

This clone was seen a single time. The CDR3 sequence is CSFTGTAVDTQYF. CDR3 in DNA: TGCAGCTTCACCGGGACAGCCGTAGATACGCAGTATTTT. V and J are TRBV29-1 and TRBJ2-3; 7 bases are a match to TRBD1. V was pared by 8 bases and J by 5 bases, with 10 bases of the junction left unmatched. This CDR3 is built from 13 residues. Germline V gene lookup returns CDR1 SQVTM and CDR2 ANQGSEA.

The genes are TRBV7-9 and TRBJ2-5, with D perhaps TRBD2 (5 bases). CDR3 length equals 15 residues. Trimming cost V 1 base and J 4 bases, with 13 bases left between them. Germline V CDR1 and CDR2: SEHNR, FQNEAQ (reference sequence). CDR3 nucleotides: TGTGCCAGCAGCTTAGAAGCGGATATCGGAGAGACCCAGTACTTC. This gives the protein CASSLEADIGETQYF. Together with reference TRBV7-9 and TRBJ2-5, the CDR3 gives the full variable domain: DTGVSQNPRHKITKRGQNVTFRCDPISEHNRLYWYRQTLGQGPEFLTYFQNEAQLEKSRLLSDRFSAERPKGSFSTLEIQRTEQGDSAMYLCASSLEADIGETQYFGPGTRLLVL.

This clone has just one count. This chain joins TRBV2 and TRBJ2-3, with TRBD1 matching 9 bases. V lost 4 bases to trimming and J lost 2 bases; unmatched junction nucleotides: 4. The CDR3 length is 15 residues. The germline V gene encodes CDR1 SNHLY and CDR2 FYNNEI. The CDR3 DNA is TGTGCCAGCAGTGGACAGGGGGGACTCACAGATACGCAGTATTTT. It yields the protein CASSGQGGLTDTQYF.

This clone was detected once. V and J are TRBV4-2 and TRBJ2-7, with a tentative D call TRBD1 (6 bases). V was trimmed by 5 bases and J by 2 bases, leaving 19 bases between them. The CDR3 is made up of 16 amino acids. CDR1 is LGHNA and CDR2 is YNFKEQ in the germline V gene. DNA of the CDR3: TGTGCCAGCAGCAAGGGTCAGGGACAAGCCCCCTACGAGCAGTACTTC. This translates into CASSKGQGQAPYEQYF.

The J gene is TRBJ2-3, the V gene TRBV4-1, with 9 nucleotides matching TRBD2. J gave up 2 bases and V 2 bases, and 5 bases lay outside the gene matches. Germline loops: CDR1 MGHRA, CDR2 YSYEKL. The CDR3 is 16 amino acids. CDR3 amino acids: CASSQTLAGNTDTQYF. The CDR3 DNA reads TGCGCCAGCAGCCAAACACTAGCGGGCAACACAGATACGCAGTATTTT.

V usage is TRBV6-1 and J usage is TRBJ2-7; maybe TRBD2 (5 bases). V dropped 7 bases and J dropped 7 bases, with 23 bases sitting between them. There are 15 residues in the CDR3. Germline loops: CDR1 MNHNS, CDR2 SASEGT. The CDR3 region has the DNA TGTGCCAGCATGAACGTTCCGGGAATCTCTGAAGAGCAGTACTTC. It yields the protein CASMNVPGISEEQYF.

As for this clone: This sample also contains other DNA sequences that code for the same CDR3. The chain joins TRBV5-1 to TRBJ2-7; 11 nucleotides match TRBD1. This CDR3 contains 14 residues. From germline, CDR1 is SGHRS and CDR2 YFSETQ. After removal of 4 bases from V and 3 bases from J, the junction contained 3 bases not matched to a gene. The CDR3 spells CASSPGTGGYEQYF. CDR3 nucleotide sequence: TGCGCCAGCAGCCCCGGGACAGGGGGCTACGAGCAGTACTTC.

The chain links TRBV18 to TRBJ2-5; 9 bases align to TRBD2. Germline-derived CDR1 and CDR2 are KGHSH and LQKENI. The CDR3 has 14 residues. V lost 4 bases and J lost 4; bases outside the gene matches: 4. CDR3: CASSRGRAGETQYF. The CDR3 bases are TGTGCCAGCTCACGCGGGAGGGCCGGAGAGACCCAGTACTTC.